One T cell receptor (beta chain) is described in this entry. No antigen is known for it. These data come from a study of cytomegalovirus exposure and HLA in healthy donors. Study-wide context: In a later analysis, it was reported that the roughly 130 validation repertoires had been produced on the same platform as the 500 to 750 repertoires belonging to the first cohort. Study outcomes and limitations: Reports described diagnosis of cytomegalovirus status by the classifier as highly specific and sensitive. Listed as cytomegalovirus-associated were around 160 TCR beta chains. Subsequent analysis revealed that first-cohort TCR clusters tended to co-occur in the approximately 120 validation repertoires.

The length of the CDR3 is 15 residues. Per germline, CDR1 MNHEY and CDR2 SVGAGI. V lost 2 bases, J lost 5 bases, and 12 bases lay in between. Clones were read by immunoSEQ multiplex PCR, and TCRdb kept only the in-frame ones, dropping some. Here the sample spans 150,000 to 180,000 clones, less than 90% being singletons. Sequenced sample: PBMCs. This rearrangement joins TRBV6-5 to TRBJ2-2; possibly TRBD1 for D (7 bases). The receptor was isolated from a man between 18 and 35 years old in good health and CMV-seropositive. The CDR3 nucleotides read TGTGCCAGCAGTTACACCAGGGGGGATACCGGGGAGCTGTTTTTT. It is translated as CASSYTRGDTGELFF.